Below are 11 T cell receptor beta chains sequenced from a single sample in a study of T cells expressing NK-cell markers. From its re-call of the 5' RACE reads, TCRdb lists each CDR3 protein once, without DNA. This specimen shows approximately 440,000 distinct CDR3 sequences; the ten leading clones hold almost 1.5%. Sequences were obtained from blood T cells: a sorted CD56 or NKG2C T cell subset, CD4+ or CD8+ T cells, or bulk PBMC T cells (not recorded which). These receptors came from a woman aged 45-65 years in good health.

The CDR3 reads CATSREVAGYNEQFF. The chain joins TRBV15 to TRBJ2-1; the TCRdb D gene call, TRBD2, has no DNA to confirm it. Germline V CDR1 and CDR2: LNHNV, YYDKDF (reference sequence). The CDR3 length is 15 residues. The full variable domain, completed using reference TRBV15 and TRBJ2-1, is DAMVIQNPRYQVTQFGKPVTLSCSQTLNHNVMYWYQQKSSQAPKLLFHYYDKDFNNEADTPDNFQSRRPNTSFCFLDIRSPGLGDTAMYLCATSREVAGYNEQFFGPGTRLTVL.

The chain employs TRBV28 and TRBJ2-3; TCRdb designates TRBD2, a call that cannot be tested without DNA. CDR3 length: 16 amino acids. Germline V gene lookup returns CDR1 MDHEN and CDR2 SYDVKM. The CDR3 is CASSLEGLAVTDTQYF.

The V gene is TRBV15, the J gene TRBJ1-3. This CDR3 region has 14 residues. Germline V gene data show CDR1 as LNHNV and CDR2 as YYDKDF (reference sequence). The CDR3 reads CATSRDLGGNTIYF.

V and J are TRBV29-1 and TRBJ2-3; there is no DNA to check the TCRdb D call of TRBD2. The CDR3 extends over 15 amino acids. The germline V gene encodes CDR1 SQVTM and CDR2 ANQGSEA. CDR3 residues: CSVEVSGLDTDTQYF.

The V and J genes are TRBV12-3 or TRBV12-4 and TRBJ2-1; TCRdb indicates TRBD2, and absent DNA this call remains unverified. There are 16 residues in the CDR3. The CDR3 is CASSLALGGEGGEQFF.

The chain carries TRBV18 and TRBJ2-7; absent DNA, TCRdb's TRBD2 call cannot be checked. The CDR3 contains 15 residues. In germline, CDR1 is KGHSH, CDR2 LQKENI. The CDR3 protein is CASSPLREVFYEQYF. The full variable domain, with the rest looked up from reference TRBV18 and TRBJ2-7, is NAGVMQNPRHLVRRRGQEARLRCSPMKGHSHVYWYRQLPEEGLKFMVYLQKENIIDESGMPKERFSAEFPKEGPSILRIQQVVRGDSAAYFCASSPLREVFYEQYFGPGTRLTVT.

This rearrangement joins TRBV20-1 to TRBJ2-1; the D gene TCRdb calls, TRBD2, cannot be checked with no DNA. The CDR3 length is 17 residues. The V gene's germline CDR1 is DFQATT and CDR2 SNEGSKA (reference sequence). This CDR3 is CSAVTLTSGRKIDEQFF.

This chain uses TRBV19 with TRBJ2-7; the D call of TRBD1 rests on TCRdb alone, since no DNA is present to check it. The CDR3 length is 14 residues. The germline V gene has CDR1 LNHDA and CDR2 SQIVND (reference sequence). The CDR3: CASSSTTVSYEQYF. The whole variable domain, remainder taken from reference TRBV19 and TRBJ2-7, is DGGITQSPKYLFRKEGQNVTLSCEQNLNHDAMYWYRQDPGQGLRLIYYSQIVNDFQKGDIAEGYSVSREKKESFPLTVTSAQKNPTAFYLCASSSTTVSYEQYFGPGTRLTVT.

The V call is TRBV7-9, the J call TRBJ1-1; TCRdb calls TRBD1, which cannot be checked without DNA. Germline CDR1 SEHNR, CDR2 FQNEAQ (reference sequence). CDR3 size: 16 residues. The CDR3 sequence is CASSGGTAGLGTEAFF.

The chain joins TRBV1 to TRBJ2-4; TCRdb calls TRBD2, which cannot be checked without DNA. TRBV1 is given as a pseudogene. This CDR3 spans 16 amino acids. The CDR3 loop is CTSSHPGLGSKNIQYF.

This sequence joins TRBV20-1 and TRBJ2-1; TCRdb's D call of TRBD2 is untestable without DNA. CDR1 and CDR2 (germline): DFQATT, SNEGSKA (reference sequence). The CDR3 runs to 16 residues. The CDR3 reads CSARDRTGGAYNEQFF.